Shown below are 21 T cell receptor beta chains from a single sample sequenced in a study of patients and donors after allogeneic stem cell transplantation. TCRdb recomputed calls from the RT-PCR reads with MiXCR, one row per CDR3 protein. The sample has 15,000 or so distinct CDR3 sequences, under 35% seen once. The sample comprised blood, either unsorted or a sorted T cell fraction (not recorded which). These TCRs come from a human donor who was either an allogeneic HSCT recipient or a stem cell or donor lymphocyte infusion donor (not recorded which). It is not recorded whose cells these are; they may come from a transplant donor.

J is TRBJ2-7 and V is TRBV9, with 8 bases aligning to TRBD1. Trimming took 4 bases from V and 3 from J; bases not matched to a gene: 6. CDR1 and CDR2 (germline): SGDLS, YYNGEE. The CDR3 consists of 14 residues. For the CDR3, the DNA is TGTGCCAGCAGCACAGGGGGGACCAGCTACGAGCAGTACTTC. This encodes CASSTGGTSYEQYF.

This clonotype was counted between two and nine times. The chain carries TRBV28 and TRBJ1-3, with D unclear. Looked up from germline, CDR1 is MDHEN and CDR2 is SYDVKM. This CDR3 spans 14 amino acids. Trimming pared 2 bases from V and 0 bases from J, leaving 5 bases between. CDR3 nucleotide sequence: TGTGCCAGCAGTTTACATCCCTCTGGAAACACCATATATTTT. This encodes CASSLHPSGNTIYF.

In its sample, this clonotype was seen a few times. The rearrangement joins TRBV11-2 to TRBJ2-5; 9 nucleotides match TRBD1. In germline, CDR1 is SGHAT, CDR2 FQNNGV. J was trimmed by 5 bases and V by 6 bases; bases with no gene match: 4. The CDR3 is 13 amino acids. The CDR3 DNA reads TGTGCCAGCAGACAGGGGGCATGGGAGACCCAGTACTTC. As protein: CASRQGAWETQYF.

By share, this clonotype counts as medium-sized. The DNA for the CDR3 is TGTGCCAGCAGCCAAGACCTCAGGAACTACTATGGCTACACCTTC. It specifies CASSQDLRNYYGYTF. This chain connects TRBV3-2 to TRBJ1-2. TRBV3-2 is annotated as a pseudogene. There are 15 residues in the CDR3.

This chain joins TRBV12-3 or TRBV12-4 and TRBJ1-2; a possible D gene is TRBD1 (6 bases). The CDR3 is made up of 16 amino acids. The ends were cut back, 4 bases at V and 4 bases at J, with 19 bases in the middle. As DNA, the CDR3 is TGTGCCAGCAGTTGGGACATGGGGCCGGTAGGCTATGGCTACACCTTC. It translates to CASSWDMGPVGYGYTF.

This clonotype was counted a few times. The chain couples TRBV20-1 to TRBJ1-5; D is unresolved. In germline, CDR1 is DFQATT, CDR2 SNEGSKA (reference sequence). V lost 6 bases to trimming and J lost 2 bases, with 5 bases between them. This CDR3 comprises 11 residues. CDR3 sequence (DNA): TGCAGTGCGGAGGGCAATCAGCCCCAGCATTTT. Its protein product is CSAEGNQPQHF.

This clonotype is medium-sized. The chain is built from TRBV10-3 and TRBJ1-2, with 9 bases that match TRBD1. CDR1 is ENHRY, CDR2 SYGVKD, per germline. V trimming: 3 bases; J trimming: 7 bases; junction bases outside the gene matches: 9. CDR3 length: 15 amino acids. The CDR3 protein is CAISDVQGAGRGYTF. CDR3 nucleotides: TGTGCCATCAGTGACGTACAGGGGGCGGGACGTGGCTACACCTTC.

This clonotype was seen only a few times. The chain combines TRBV12-3 or TRBV12-4 with TRBJ1-6; D perhaps matches TRBD1 (5 bases). Between the trimmed V and J ends, which lost 0 bases and 7 bases, there was a span of 7 bases. CDR3 length: 14 residues. Here the CDR3 reads CASSLAGGNSPLHF. In DNA form, the CDR3 reads TGTGCCAGCAGTTTAGCGGGGGGGAATTCACCCCTCCACTTT.

The rearrangement joins TRBV6-1 to TRBJ1-5, with 9 bases lining up with TRBD1. The J segment lost 5 bases and the V segment lost 6 bases, leaving 5 bases of the junction unmatched. There are 14 residues in the CDR3. From germline, CDR1 is MNHNS and CDR2 SASEGT. This CDR3 reads CASRGTGNHQPQHF. DNA for the CDR3: TGTGCCAGCAGGGGGACAGGGAATCATCAGCCCCAGCATTTT.

This clonotype has a count of ten or more. The chain uses TRBV5-1 and TRBJ1-3; no clear D. Looked up from germline, CDR1 is SGHRS and CDR2 is YFSETQ. Trimming removed 0 bases from V and 3 bases from J, with 4 bases in between. The CDR3 is made up of 13 amino acids. CDR3 loop: CASSLGIGNTIYF. The CDR3 DNA reads TGCGCCAGCAGCTTGGGAATTGGAAACACCATATATTTT.

This clonotype was recorded a few times. CDR3 sequence reads: CASRGGRHQPQHF. The CDR3 coding sequence is TGTGCCAGCAGGGGGGGGCGGCATCAGCCCCAGCATTTT. V is TRBV12-3 or TRBV12-4 and J is TRBJ1-5; D may be TRBD1 (6 bases). Trimming pared 6 bases from V and 5 bases from J, leaving 11 bases between. This CDR3 has 13 residues.

This clonotype was seen a few times. This chain links TRBV15 with TRBJ1-3; D is possibly TRBD1 (6 bases). The CDR3 consists of 15 residues. The V end lost 1 base, the J end lost 4 bases, and 11 bases lay between the germline ends. Germline V lookup: CDR1 LNHNV, CDR2 YYDKDF (reference sequence). The CDR3: CATSRGGGYGNTIYF. Written as DNA, the CDR3 is TGTGCCACCAGCAGAGGGGGGGGCTACGGAAACACCATATATTTT.

This clonotype was observed a handful of times. The V call is TRBV6-2 or TRBV6-3, the J call TRBJ2-1; D perhaps matches TRBD1 (6 bases). There are 15 residues in the CDR3. Trimming shortened V by 5 bases and J by 3 bases, and 14 bases separated the two germline ends. The germline V gene encodes CDR1 MNHEY and CDR2 SVGEGT. The DNA for the CDR3 is TGTGCCAGCAGTCCCGGGACACCTTACTACAATGAGCAGTTCTTC. This translates into CASSPGTPYYNEQFF.

V and J are TRBV5-1 and TRBJ1-2; 8 nucleotides match TRBD1. The J segment lost 6 bases and the V segment lost 4 bases, leaving 8 bases of the junction unmatched. The germline gives CDR1 SGHRS, CDR2 YFSETQ. This CDR3 has 14 amino acids. The CDR3: CASSQGQAWHGYTF. CDR3 nucleotides: TGCGCCAGCAGCCAGGGACAGGCTTGGCATGGCTACACCTTC. Using reference TRBV5-1 and TRBJ1-2 for the parts outside the CDR3, the full variable domain is KAGVTQTPRYLIKTRGQQVTLSCSPISGHRSVSWYQQTPGQGLQFLFEYFSETQRNKGNFPGRFSGRQFSNSRSEMNVSTLELGDSALYLCASSQGQAWHGYTFGSGTRLTVV.

The V gene is TRBV6-1, the J gene TRBJ2-1, with TRBD1 matching 9 bases. Germline assignment: CDR1 MNHNS and CDR2 SASEGT. CDR3 size: 15 residues. V was clipped by 4 bases and J by 4 bases; unmatched bases: 5. The DNA of the CDR3 is TGTGCCAGCAGTGCGGGACAGGGCCCTTACAATGAGCAGTTCTTC. As protein: CASSAGQGPYNEQFF.

This clonotype has only a few counts. The chain links TRBV5-1 to TRBJ1-5; D ambiguous. CDR1 is SGHRS, CDR2 YFSETQ, per germline. Trimming pared 5 bases from V and 6 bases from J, leaving 12 bases between. The CDR3 is 13 residues long. The CDR3 DNA reads as TGCGCCAGCAGACCCGACCTCTCTCAGCCCCAGCATTTT. It translates to CASRPDLSQPQHF.

The J gene is TRBJ2-5, the V gene TRBV5-5; 8 nucleotides match TRBD1. CDR1 is SGHKS and CDR2 is YYEKEE in the germline V gene (reference sequence). V dropped 4 bases and J dropped 4; count of bases not matched to a gene: 12. CDR3 length: 16 amino acids. CDR3 sequence (DNA): TGTGCCAGCAGCCCGACGACAGGGGATGGAATAGAGACCCAGTACTTC. This gives the protein CASSPTTGDGIETQYF.

The chain has TRBV6-1 and TRBJ1-3, with 8 bases aligning to TRBD1. Trimming took 1 base from V and 4 from J; bases not matched to a gene: 6. Germline V lookup: CDR1 MNHNS, CDR2 SASEGT. This CDR3 is 16 amino acids long. CDR3 in DNA: TGTGCCAGCAGTGAAGGCGTAGGACAGGGAGGAAACACCATATATTTT. Its translation: CASSEGVGQGGNTIYF.

The rearrangement uses TRBV10-3 and TRBJ2-3, with 7 nucleotides matching TRBD2. Unmatched junction bases numbered 6, after V lost 7 bases and J lost 2 bases. Germline assignment: CDR1 ENHRY and CDR2 SYGVKD. The CDR3 totals 14 residues. The CDR3 region has the DNA TGTGCCATCACCCAGCAGCGGGACACAGATACGCAGTATTTT. It codes for CAITQQRDTDTQYF.

This chain joins TRBV30 and TRBJ1-6; no definite D call. Germline V gene sequence: CDR1 GTSNPN, CDR2 SVGIG (reference sequence). Trimming left V 1 base short and J 11 bases short, with 15 bases between. This CDR3 has 14 amino acids. The CDR3 DNA reads as TGTGCCTGGAGTGCTTGGAGTGCAGCACCACCCCTCCACTTT. This gives the protein CAWSAWSAAPPLHF.

V gene TRBV20-1 combines with J gene TRBJ1-1; D is unclear. The ends were cut back, 2 bases at V and 3 bases at J, with 10 bases in the middle. CDR1 DFQATT and CDR2 SNEGSKA come from the germline V gene (reference sequence). The length of the CDR3 is 13 residues. CDR3 nucleotide sequence: TGCAGTGCTAGAACCAGGTCGTACACTGAAGCTTTCTTT. Amino acid sequence: CSARTRSYTEAFF.